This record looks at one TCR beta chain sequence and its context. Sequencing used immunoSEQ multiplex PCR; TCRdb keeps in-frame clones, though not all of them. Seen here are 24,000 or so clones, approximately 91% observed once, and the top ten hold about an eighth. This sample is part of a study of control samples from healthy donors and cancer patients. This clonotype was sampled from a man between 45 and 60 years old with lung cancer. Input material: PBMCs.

The CDR3 bases are TGTGCCACCAAGCACAGGGGAAACGGTAGGAAGCCTGAAGCTTTCTTT. It specifies CATKHRGNGRKPEAFF. This chain joins TRBV7-9 and TRBJ1-1; 7 bases agree with TRBD1. The CDR3 extends over 16 amino acids. The germline V gene encodes CDR1 SEHNR and CDR2 FQNEAQ (reference sequence). Losses at the gene ends were 10 bases for V and 6 bases for J; bases not matched to a gene: 20.